This entry describes one T cell receptor (beta chain). What it recognizes is unknown. The assay was immunoSEQ multiplex PCR, and TCRdb's table has in-frame clones only and misses some. The repertoire holds approximately 100,000 clones, with 85% to 90% as singletons. The V end was cut by 4 bases, the J end by 2 bases, with 13 bases between. The germline V gene encodes CDR1 SGDLS and CDR2 YYNGEE. CDR3 length: 15 amino acids. This sample stems from a study of a mutant IDH1 vaccine in newly diagnosed glioma. About the study: Among treated patients, about 62% were male and approximately 40% female, and mean age was approximately 40 years. Antecedent treatment encompassed radiotherapy, temozolomide, or their combination; the majority received both. Study conclusions and caveats: The study observed vaccine-induced immune responses in 90% to 95% of patients.

This sample's time point: baseline, week 1 (first vaccination visit). Treatment noted: pre-vaccination baseline after standard-of-care therapy. The material sequenced was PBMCs, taken from a glioma patient treated with radiotherapy, temozolomide or both. The chain is built from TRBV9 and TRBJ2-1; no reliable D call. This TCR was recovered from a woman aged 50 to 65 with glioma. The CDR3 bases are TGTGCCAGCAGCTTAGACACCCTGACCTACAATGAGCAGTTCTTC. Encoded protein: CASSLDTLTYNEQFF.